The 21 T cell receptor beta chains below were found in one sample sequenced in a study of T-cell memory formation after mild COVID-19. One entry per CDR3 protein, called by TCRdb with MiXCR from the 5' RACE reads. This sample has about 320,000 distinct CDR3 sequences; roughly an eighth occur once, and the top ten carry roughly a fifth. Specimen: PBMCs or a T cell subset sorted from them (not recorded which). The receptors shown here come from a man aged 18 to 29 who had mild COVID-19 (a few samples of this study predate the infection). Cell type and time point are not known.

This clonotype came up many times. The V call is TRBV12-3 or TRBV12-4, the J call TRBJ2-7; D gene uncertain. V lost 6 bases to trimming and J lost 4 bases, with 10 bases between them. The CDR3 sequence is 12 residues long. The CDR3 loop is CASSLDSYEQYF. CDR3 nucleotide sequence: TGTGCCAGCAGCCTAGACTCTTACGAGCAGTACTTC.

The chain couples TRBV7-2 to TRBJ2-7; D assignment may be TRBD1 or TRBD2 (6 bases each). The V end lost 5 bases, the J end lost 0 bases, and 11 bases lay between the germline ends. Germline CDR1 reads SGHTA; CDR2 reads FQGNSA. This CDR3 is 14 amino acids long. DNA of the CDR3: TGTGCCAGCAGCCTAGGGGGGCCCTCCTACGAGCAGTACTTC. This codes for CASSLGGPSYEQYF.

This clonotype was picked up a small number of times. The CDR3 spells CASSQEYTF. The DNA of the CDR3 is TGCGCCAGCAGCCAGGAATACACCTTC. V gene TRBV4-1 combines with J gene TRBJ1-2; D is ambiguous. The germline CDR1 and CDR2 sequences are MGHRA and YSYEKL. This CDR3 has 9 amino acids. Between the trimmed V and J ends, which lost 3 bases and 11 bases, there was a span of 4 bases.

This clonotype has ten or more counts. The V call is TRBV28, the J call TRBJ1-3; no clear D gene. The CDR3 is made up of 14 amino acids. The V gene's germline CDR1 is MDHEN and CDR2 SYDVKM. Trimming removed 6 bases at V and 4 bases at J, with 13 bases between. CDR3 amino acids: CASSSGPLGNTIYF. For the CDR3, the DNA is TGTGCCAGCAGCTCGGGTCCCCTCGGAAACACCATATATTTT.

This clonotype has a handful of counts. The chain carries TRBV5-1 and TRBJ2-1; D could derive from TRBD1 or TRBD2 (5 bases each). Germline V lookup: CDR1 SGHRS, CDR2 YFSETQ. The V end was cut by 4 bases, the J end by 5 bases, with 13 bases between. The CDR3 sequence is 14 residues long. The CDR3 reads CASSRGPGNNEQFF. CDR3 in DNA: TGCGCCAGCAGCCGGGGACCCGGTAACAATGAGCAGTTCTTC.

This clonotype has a handful of counts. This chain joins TRBV12-3 or TRBV12-4 and TRBJ2-1; no clear D. Trimming removed 8 bases at V and 6 bases at J, with 20 bases between. The CDR3 is made up of 15 amino acids. The CDR3 nucleotides are TGTGCCAGCGGAGCTAGGGCCTACACAGTCAATGAGCAGTTCTTC. Protein product: CASGARAYTVNEQFF.

The J gene is TRBJ2-7, the V gene TRBV7-9, with a weak D call TRBD1 (5 bases). CDR1 is SEHNR, CDR2 FQNEAQ, per germline (reference sequence). Trimming took off 7 bases at V and 1 base at J, with 5 bases between the two ends. This CDR3 region has 11 residues. This CDR3 reads CASTGSYEQYF. The CDR3 DNA reads TGTGCCAGCACAGGGTCCTACGAGCAGTACTTC.

V and J are TRBV7-2 and TRBJ1-1; D not certain. The V end was cut by 1 base, the J end by 8 bases, with 8 bases between. Looked up from germline, CDR1 is SGHTA and CDR2 is FQGNSA. This CDR3 contains 12 residues. CDR3 in amino acids: CASSLGVREAFF. CDR3 DNA: TGTGCCAGCAGCTTAGGCGTTAGGGAAGCTTTCTTT.

This clonotype was detected ten times or more. This chain links TRBV6-5 with TRBJ2-3; 7 bases match TRBD2. Germline CDR1 reads MNHEY; CDR2 reads SVGAGI. The CDR3 runs 13 residues. V shed 0 bases, J shed 6 bases, and the junction held 0 bases outside the gene matches. CDR3 in amino acids: CASSYSRGDTQYF. CDR3 coding DNA: TGTGCCAGCAGTTACTCGCGGGGGGATACGCAGTATTTT.

This clonotype was counted between two and nine times. The rearrangement uses TRBV7-9 and TRBJ2-5; D gene unclear. Trimming took off 7 bases at V and 5 bases at J, with 14 bases between the two ends. This CDR3 comprises 13 residues. The V gene's germline CDR1 is SEHNR and CDR2 FQNEAQ (reference sequence). CDR3: CASILGPRETQYF. The CDR3 nucleotides are TGTGCCAGCATTCTCGGCCCCCGGGAGACCCAGTACTTC.

The chain carries TRBV5-1 and TRBJ2-5; a possible D gene is TRBD2 (6 bases). Germline assignment: CDR1 SGHRS and CDR2 YFSETQ. There are 17 residues in the CDR3. The V gene lost 1 base and the J gene lost 7 bases, with 23 bases spanning the gap. As DNA, the CDR3 is TGCGCCAGCAGCTTGTCCGGGGGTGTGGCGGCCTATAGGACCCAGTACTTC. This sequence encodes CASSLSGGVAAYRTQYF.

This clonotype has at least ten counts. The chain recombines TRBV12-3 or TRBV12-4 with TRBJ2-7, with D possibly being TRBD1 (6 bases). The CDR3 sequence is 15 residues long. Trimming left V 0 bases short and J 2 bases short, with 11 bases between. CDR3 in amino acids: CASSLAGHLAYEQYF. CDR3 sequence (DNA): TGTGCCAGCAGTTTAGCGGGACATCTTGCCTACGAGCAGTACTTC.

This clonotype was counted a few times. The V gene is TRBV6-5, the J gene TRBJ1-6; D uncertain. Germline CDR1 reads MNHEY; CDR2 reads SVGAGI. The CDR3 sequence is 17 residues long. Trimming took off 0 bases at V and 9 bases at J, with 18 bases between the two ends. In nucleotides, the CDR3 is TGTGCCAGCAGTTACTCGGTGTCTGAGGATCTGGGTTCACCCCTCCACTTT. Amino acids: CASSYSVSEDLGSPLHF.

In this sample, this clonotype turned up once. The chain combines TRBV24-1 with TRBJ1-5; a weak D match, TRBD1 (5 bases). Germline V gene sequence: CDR1 KGHDR, CDR2 SFDVKD. This CDR3 contains 17 residues. Trimming pared 3 bases from V and 2 bases from J, leaving 16 bases between. The CDR3 DNA reads as TGTGCCACCAGTGATACGGGGGACGGAGGGGGCAATCAGCCCCAGCATTTT. The encoded protein is CATSDTGDGGGNQPQHF.

This clonotype was seen a few times. The J gene is TRBJ2-7, the V gene TRBV6-2 or TRBV6-3; TRBD2 agrees at 9 bases. Germline V CDR1 and CDR2: MNHEY, SVGEGT. Germline trimming cut 6 bases from V and 1 base from J; bases unmatched to any gene: 7. The CDR3 length is 15 residues. In DNA form, the CDR3 reads TGTGCCAGCAGGAACCCTAGCGGGGCTTCCTACGAGCAGTACTTC. Translation: CASRNPSGASYEQYF.

This chain uses TRBV7-2 with TRBJ1-1; D remains ambiguous. Trimming removed 2 bases from V and 1 base from J, with 11 bases in between. CDR3 length equals 15 residues. CDR1 is SGHTA, CDR2 FQGNSA, per germline. Here the CDR3 DNA reads TGTGCCAGCAGCTTATATGGCTGGACGAACACTGAAGCTTTCTTT. Translation gives CASSLYGWTNTEAFF.

The sample holds a few counts of this clonotype. The V and J genes are TRBV2 and TRBJ2-2, with D uncertain. CDR1 SNHLY and CDR2 FYNNEI come from the germline V gene. The CDR3 consists of 16 residues. Trimming left V 4 bases short and J 0 bases short, with 12 bases between. CDR3 loop: CASSAKGLTNTGELFF. CDR3 DNA: TGTGCCAGCAGTGCGAAGGGCCTTACGAACACCGGGGAGCTGTTTTTT.

The V gene is TRBV5-1, the J gene TRBJ1-1, with TRBD1 matching 10 bases. Germline CDR1 is SGHRS and CDR2 is YFSETQ. V trimming: 7 bases; J trimming: 4 bases; junction bases outside the gene matches: 4. This CDR3 spans 13 amino acids. The DNA for the CDR3 is TGCGCCAGCCGACAGGGGGCGACCACTGAAGCTTTCTTT. Translation: CASRQGATTEAFF.

The J gene is TRBJ2-5, the V gene TRBV2; 9 bases align to TRBD1. Germline trimming cut 7 bases from V and 7 bases from J; bases unmatched to any gene: 10. This CDR3 contains 14 residues. Germline assignment: CDR1 SNHLY and CDR2 FYNNEI. The CDR3 spells CASIVGTGYGTQYF. The CDR3 region has the DNA TGTGCCAGCATCGTCGGGACAGGGTACGGGACCCAGTACTTC.

The table lists this clonotype with many counts. The V and J genes are TRBV6-1 and TRBJ1-2, with 9 bases identical to TRBD1. The CDR3 is 14 amino acids. Trimming removed 4 bases from V and 6 bases from J; junction bases left unmatched: 6. Germline CDR1 is MNHNS and CDR2 is SASEGT. The CDR3 DNA follows: TGTGCCAGCAGTGTCTTACAGGGGGCCCATGGCTACACCTTC. The encoded protein is CASSVLQGAHGYTF.

This clonotype was detected only a few times. The CDR3 protein is CASSLGFGGAGELFF. CDR3 nucleotide sequence: TGTGCCAGCAGCTTAGGATTCGGAGGGGCCGGGGAGCTGTTTTTT. The chain is built from TRBV7-2 and TRBJ2-2; D may be TRBD2 (6 bases). The V and J ends lost 1 base and 6 bases respectively, with 12 bases between them. CDR3 size: 15 residues. Germline V gene data show CDR1 as SGHTA and CDR2 as FQGNSA.